This T cell receptor beta chain was sequenced during a study of cytomegalovirus exposure and HLA in healthy donors. About the study: Findings of an earlier analysis included more than 90 million unique TCR beta sequences from 190 million or so T cells. Findings and limits, study-wide: Under in vitro conditions, three CMV-associated chains were confirmed as specific for CMV antigens.

Amplification used 60 Vbeta primers and 13 Jbeta primers. Assay: immunoSEQ multiplex PCR; the TCRdb copy retains only in-frame clones and omits some. Of about 110,000 clones listed, more than 70% are singletons. The V and J ends lost 5 bases and 6 bases, in that order; junction bases with no gene match: 11. The CDR3 contains 16 residues. CDR1 is SGHTA, CDR2 FQGNSA, per germline. Turning to this clone: As yet, its antigen is unknown.

The specimen was PBMCs. This TCR derives from a woman in her fifties or sixties in good health and CMV-seropositive. This chain links TRBV7-2 with TRBJ2-1, with TRBD2 matching over 9 bases. The CDR3 protein is CASSPPGLAGVNEQFF. CDR3 in DNA: TGTGCCAGCAGCCCACCGGGACTAGCAGGGGTCAATGAGCAGTTCTTC.